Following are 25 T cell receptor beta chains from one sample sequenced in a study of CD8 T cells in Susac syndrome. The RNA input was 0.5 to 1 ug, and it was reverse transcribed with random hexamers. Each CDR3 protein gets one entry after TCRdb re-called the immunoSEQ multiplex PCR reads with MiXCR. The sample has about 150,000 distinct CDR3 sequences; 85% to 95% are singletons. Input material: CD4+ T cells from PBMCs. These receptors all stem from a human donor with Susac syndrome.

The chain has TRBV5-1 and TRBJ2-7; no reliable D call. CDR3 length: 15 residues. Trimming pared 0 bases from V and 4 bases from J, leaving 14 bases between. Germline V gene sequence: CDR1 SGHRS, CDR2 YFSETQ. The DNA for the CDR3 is TGCGCCAGCAGCTTGGCTGGGGTAGGACCTTACGAGCAGTACTTC. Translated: CASSLAGVGPYEQYF.

The CDR3 region has the DNA TGTGCCAGCAGCCAGCGGGGGGGCACCGGGGAGCTGTTTTTT. This encodes CASSQRGGTGELFF. The chain recombines TRBV3-1 with TRBJ2-2; TRBD2 matches at 9 bases. Germline assignment: CDR1 LGHDT and CDR2 YNNKEL (reference sequence). J was trimmed by 4 bases and V by 3 bases; bases with no gene match: 0. CDR3 length: 14 residues.

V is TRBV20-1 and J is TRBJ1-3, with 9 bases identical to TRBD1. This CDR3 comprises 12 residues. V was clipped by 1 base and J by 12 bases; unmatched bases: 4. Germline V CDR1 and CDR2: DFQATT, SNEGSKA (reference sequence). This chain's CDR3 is CSARVGTGYIYF. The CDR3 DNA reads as TGCAGTGCTAGAGTAGGGACAGGGTACATATATTTT.

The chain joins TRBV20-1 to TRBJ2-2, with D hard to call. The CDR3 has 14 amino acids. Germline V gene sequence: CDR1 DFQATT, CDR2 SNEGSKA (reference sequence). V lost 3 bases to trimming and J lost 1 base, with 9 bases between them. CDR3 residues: CSARADGNTGELFF. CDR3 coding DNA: TGCAGTGCTAGGGCCGACGGGAACACCGGGGAGCTGTTTTTT.

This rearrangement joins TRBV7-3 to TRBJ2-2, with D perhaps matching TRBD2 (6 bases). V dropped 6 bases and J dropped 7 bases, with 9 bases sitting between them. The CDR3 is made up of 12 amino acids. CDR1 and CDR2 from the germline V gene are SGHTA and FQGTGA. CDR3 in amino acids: CASSGGSGELFF. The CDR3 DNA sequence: TGTGCCAGCAGTGGGGGGAGCGGGGAGCTGTTTTTT.

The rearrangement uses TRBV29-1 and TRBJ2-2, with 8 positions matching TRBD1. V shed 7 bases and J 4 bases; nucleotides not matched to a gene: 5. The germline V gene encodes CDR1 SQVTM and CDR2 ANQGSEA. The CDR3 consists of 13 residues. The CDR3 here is CSASQGVTGELFF. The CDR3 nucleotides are TGCAGCGCTTCACAGGGGGTCACCGGGGAGCTGTTTTTT.

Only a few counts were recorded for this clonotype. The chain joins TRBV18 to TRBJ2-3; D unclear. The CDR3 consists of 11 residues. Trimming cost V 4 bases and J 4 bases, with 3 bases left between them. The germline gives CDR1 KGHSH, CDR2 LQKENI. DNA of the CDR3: TGTGCCAGCTCACTATCAGATACGCAGTATTTT. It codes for CASSLSDTQYF.

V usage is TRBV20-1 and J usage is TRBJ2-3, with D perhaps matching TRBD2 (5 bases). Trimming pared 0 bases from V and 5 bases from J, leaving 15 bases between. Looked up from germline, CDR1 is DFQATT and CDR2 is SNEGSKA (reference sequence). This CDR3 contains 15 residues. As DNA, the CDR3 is TGCAGTGCTAGAGATCAGGTCGGGAACAGAGATACGCAGTATTTT. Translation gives CSARDQVGNRDTQYF.

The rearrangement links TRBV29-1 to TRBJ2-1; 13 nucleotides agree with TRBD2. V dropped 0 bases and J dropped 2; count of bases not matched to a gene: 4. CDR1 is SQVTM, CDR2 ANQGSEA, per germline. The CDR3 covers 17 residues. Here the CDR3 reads CSVEEGGLAGAYNEQFF. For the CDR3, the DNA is TGCAGCGTTGAAGAAGGAGGACTAGCGGGGGCCTACAATGAGCAGTTCTTC.

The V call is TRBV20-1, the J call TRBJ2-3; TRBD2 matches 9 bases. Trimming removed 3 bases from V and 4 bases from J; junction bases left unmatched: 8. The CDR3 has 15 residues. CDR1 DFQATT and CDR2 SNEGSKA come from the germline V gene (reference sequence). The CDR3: CSASQRGGAPDTQYF. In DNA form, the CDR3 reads TGCAGTGCTAGTCAACGCGGGGGGGCCCCAGATACGCAGTATTTT.

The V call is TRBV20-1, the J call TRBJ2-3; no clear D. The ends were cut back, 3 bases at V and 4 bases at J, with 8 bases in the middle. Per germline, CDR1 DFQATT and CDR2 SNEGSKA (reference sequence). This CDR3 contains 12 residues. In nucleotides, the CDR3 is TGCAGTGCTAGGATGACGGCAGATACGCAGTATTTT. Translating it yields CSARMTADTQYF.

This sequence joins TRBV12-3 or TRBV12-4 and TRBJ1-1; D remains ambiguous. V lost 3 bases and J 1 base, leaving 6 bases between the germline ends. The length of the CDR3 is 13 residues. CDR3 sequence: CASSFKGNTEAFF. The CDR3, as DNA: TGTGCCAGCAGTTTCAAGGGGAACACTGAAGCTTTCTTT.

CDR3 amino acids: CASSPPSRVPIEQYF. As DNA, the CDR3 is TGTGCCAGCAGTCCCCCTTCTCGGGTCCCGATCGAGCAGTACTTC. The gene calls are TRBV12-3 or TRBV12-4 and TRBJ2-7; D is uncertain. The ends were cut back, 5 bases at V and 6 bases at J, with 20 bases in the middle. The CDR3 is 15 residues long.

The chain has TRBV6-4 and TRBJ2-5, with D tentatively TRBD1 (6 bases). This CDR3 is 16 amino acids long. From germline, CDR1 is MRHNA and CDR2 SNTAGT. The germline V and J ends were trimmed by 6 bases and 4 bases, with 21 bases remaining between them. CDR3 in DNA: TGTGCCAGCAGGGACAACCTCTCCGACAGGCCAGAGACCCAGTACTTC. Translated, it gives CASRDNLSDRPETQYF.

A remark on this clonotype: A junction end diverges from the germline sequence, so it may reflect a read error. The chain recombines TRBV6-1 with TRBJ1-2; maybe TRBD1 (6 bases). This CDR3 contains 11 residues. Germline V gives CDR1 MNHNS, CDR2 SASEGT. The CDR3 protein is CAGRDIYGYTF. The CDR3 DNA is TGTGCCGGCAGGGACATCTATGGCTACACCTTC.

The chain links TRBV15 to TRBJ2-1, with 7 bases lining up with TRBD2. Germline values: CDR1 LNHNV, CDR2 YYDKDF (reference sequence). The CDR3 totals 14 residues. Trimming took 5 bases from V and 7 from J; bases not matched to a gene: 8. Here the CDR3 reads CATSPGGPGNEQFF. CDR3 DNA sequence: TGTGCCACCAGCCCGGGGGGTCCAGGTAATGAGCAGTTCTTC.

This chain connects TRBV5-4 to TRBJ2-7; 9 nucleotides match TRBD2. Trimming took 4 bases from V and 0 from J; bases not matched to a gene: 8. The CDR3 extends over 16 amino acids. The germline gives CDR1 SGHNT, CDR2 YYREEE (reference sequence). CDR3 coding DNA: TGTGCCAGCAGCCCCCGAGGCGGGGGGGCCTCCTACGAGCAGTACTTC. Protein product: CASSPRGGGASYEQYF.

This chain's CDR3 is CASRLARAEAFF. CDR3 nucleotides: TGTGCCAGCAGACTCGCCCGGGCTGAAGCTTTCTTT. V usage is TRBV6-1 and J usage is TRBJ1-1; D remains ambiguous. Looked up from germline, CDR1 is MNHNS and CDR2 is SASEGT. V was cut by 6 bases and J by 6 bases, with 11 bases left in between. The CDR3 consists of 12 residues.

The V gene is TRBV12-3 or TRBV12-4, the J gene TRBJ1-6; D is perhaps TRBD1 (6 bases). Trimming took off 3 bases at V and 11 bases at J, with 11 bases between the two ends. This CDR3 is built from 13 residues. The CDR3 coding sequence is TGTGCCAGCAGTTTTTCAGCAGGGGCACCCCTCCACTTT. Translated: CASSFSAGAPLHF.

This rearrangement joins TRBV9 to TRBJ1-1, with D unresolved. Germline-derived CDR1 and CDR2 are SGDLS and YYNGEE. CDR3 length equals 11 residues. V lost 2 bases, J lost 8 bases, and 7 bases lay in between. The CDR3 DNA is TGTGCCAGCAGCGTCTTTGCCGAAGCTTTCTTT. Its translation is CASSVFAEAFF.

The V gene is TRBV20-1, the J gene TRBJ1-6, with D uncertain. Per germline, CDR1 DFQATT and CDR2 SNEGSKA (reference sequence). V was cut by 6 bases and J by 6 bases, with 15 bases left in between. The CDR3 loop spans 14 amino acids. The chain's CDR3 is CSAKPGAGNSPLHF. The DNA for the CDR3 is TGCAGTGCGAAACCGGGCGCTGGTAATTCACCCCTCCACTTT.

CDR3 residues: CSVGTRGQGNYGYTF. The CDR3 DNA reads TGCAGCGTTGGAACCCGTGGACAGGGGAACTATGGCTACACCTTC. J is TRBJ1-2 and V is TRBV29-1, with 9 positions matching TRBD1. The CDR3 has 15 residues. Germline V gives CDR1 SQVTM, CDR2 ANQGSEA. The J segment lost 2 bases and the V segment lost 4 bases, leaving 8 bases of the junction unmatched.

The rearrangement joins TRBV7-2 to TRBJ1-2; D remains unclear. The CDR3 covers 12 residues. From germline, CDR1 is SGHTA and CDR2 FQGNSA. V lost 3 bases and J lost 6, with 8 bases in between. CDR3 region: CASSFGPHGYTF. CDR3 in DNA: TGTGCCAGCAGCTTCGGGCCCCATGGCTACACCTTC.

The CDR3 loop reads CSARPGHTWRTEAFF. CDR3 bases: TGCAGTGCTAGACCGGGCCACACTTGGAGGACTGAAGCTTTCTTT. The chain recombines TRBV20-1 with TRBJ1-1; D gene ambiguous. The V gene's germline CDR1 is DFQATT and CDR2 SNEGSKA (reference sequence). The CDR3 is 15 amino acids. V was pared by 2 bases and J by 5 bases, with 18 bases between.

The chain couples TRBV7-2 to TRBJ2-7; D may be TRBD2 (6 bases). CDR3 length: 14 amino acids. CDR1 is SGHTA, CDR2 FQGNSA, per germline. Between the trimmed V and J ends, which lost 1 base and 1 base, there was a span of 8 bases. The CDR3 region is CASSLGGVSYEQYF. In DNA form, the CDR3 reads TGTGCCAGCAGCTTAGGGGGGGTTTCCTACGAGCAGTACTTC. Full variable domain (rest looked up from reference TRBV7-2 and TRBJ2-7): GAGVSQSPSNKVTEKGKDVELRCDPISGHTALYWYRQSLGQGLEFLIYFQGNSAPDKSGLPSDRFSAERTGGSVSTLTIQRTQQEDSAVYLCASSLGGVSYEQYFGPGTRLTVT.